This T cell receptor beta chain was recovered during a study of Ad26.COV2.S vaccination and SARS-CoV-2 variants. Turning to the study itself: The trial was COV1001 and the donor's arm was Ad26.COV2.S.

The protocol was immunoSEQ multiplex PCR, while the TCRdb copy is restricted to in-frame clones and leaves out a portion. The data show approximately 300,000 clones, with 85% seen just once and around 2% held by the top ten. Sample treatment: some 19 received Ad26.COV2.S at low or high dose, single or two shots; roughly five received placebo; per-sample allocation not given. At day 63 after the first vaccine or placebo injection, samples were drawn. The source is a person aged 18 to 65 who received the Ad26.COV2.S COVID-19 vaccine or a placebo. The sequencing here drew on peripheral blood, taken in a trial of Ad26.COV2.S vaccine versus placebo.

CDR3 in amino acids: CASSSGTGGLNSPLHF. CDR3 DNA: TGTGCCAGCAGCTCCGGGACCGGCGGATTAAATTCACCCCTCCACTTT. The chain recombines TRBV9 with TRBJ1-6, with D possibly TRBD1 on 5 matching bases. Between the trimmed V and J ends, which lost 4 bases and 7 bases, there was a span of 18 bases. There are 16 residues in the CDR3. Germline-derived CDR1 and CDR2 are SGDLS and YYNGEE.